The 18 T cell receptor beta chains below all came from one sample that was sequenced in a study of identical twins. TCRdb analysed the 5' RACE reads with MiXCR anew, one entry per CDR3 protein. This table holds some 570,000 distinct CDR3 sequences, about a fifth found once. These same data were also listed under a study on yellow fever vaccine responses in identical twins.

The sample taken for sequencing was CD4+ T cells sorted from blood. Receptors were obtained from a woman younger than 35 in good health.

CDR3 nucleotides: TGTGCCAGCAGCCCTCTGGGCAATCCAGTTGTACCAGAGACCCAGTACTTC. Protein sequence: CASSPLGNPVVPETQYF. The V and J genes are TRBV7-9 and TRBJ2-5, with no clear D. CDR1 is SEHNR, CDR2 FQNEAQ, per germline (reference sequence). Trimming took 5 bases from V and 4 from J, leaving 23 bases between them. There are 17 residues in the CDR3. Full variable domain (rest looked up from reference TRBV7-9 and TRBJ2-5): DTGVSQNPRHKITKRGQNVTFRCDPISEHNRLYWYRQTLGQGPEFLTYFQNEAQLEKSRLLSDRFSAERPKGSFSTLEIQRTEQGDSAMYLCASSPLGNPVVPETQYFGPGTRLLVL.

This clonotype turned up a few times. The gene calls are TRBV20-1 and TRBJ2-1; the match to TRBD2 covers 9 bases. With V trimmed by 5 bases and J by 0 bases, 5 bases remained unmatched. Germline assignment: CDR1 DFQATT and CDR2 SNEGSKA (reference sequence). The CDR3 consists of 15 residues. CDR3 sequence (DNA): TGCAGTGCTTCTAGCGGGGTGCCCTCCTACAATGAGCAGTTCTTC. This gives the protein CSASSGVPSYNEQFF.

The chain couples TRBV4-1 to TRBJ2-3; D remains unclear. The V gene lost 1 base and the J gene lost 4 bases, with 9 bases spanning the gap. Per the germline V gene, CDR1 is MGHRA and CDR2 is YSYEKL. CDR3 length equals 14 residues. The CDR3 region has the DNA TGCGCCAGCAGCCAAGTTGGGATTGCAGATACGCAGTATTTT. This sequence encodes CASSQVGIADTQYF.

The genes are TRBV11-2 and TRBJ2-1; weak D call: TRBD1 (5 bases). The germline gives CDR1 SGHAT, CDR2 FQNNGV. V lost 3 bases, J lost 6 bases, and 18 bases lay in between. The length of the CDR3 is 16 residues. The CDR3 DNA reads as TGTGCCAGCAGCTTCTCCGGCCAGATCCAGGGCAATGAGCAGTTCTTC. This sequence encodes CASSFSGQIQGNEQFF. Based on the CDR3 plus reference TRBV11-2 and TRBJ2-1, the full variable domain is EAGVAQSPRYKIIEKRQSVAFWCNPISGHATLYWYQQILGQGPKLLIQFQNNGVVDDSQLPKDRFSAERLKGVDSTLKIQPAKLEDSAVYLCASSFSGQIQGNEQFFGPGTRLTVL.

In this sample, this clonotype turned up a few times. The chain combines TRBV29-1 with TRBJ1-2; the match to TRBD1 covers 9 bases. Germline CDR1 and CDR2: SQVTM and ANQGSEA. CDR3 length: 13 residues. Trimming removed 7 bases from V and 4 bases from J; junction bases left unmatched: 7. In DNA, the CDR3 is TGCAGCGCTGGGACAGGGCCGACCTATGGCTACACCTTC. Protein sequence: CSAGTGPTYGYTF.

Only a few counts were recorded for this clonotype. The genes are TRBV28 and TRBJ2-7; 11 bases align to TRBD1. With V trimmed by 6 bases and J by 0 bases, 4 bases remained unmatched. The germline CDR1 and CDR2 sequences are MDHEN and SYDVKM. This CDR3 has 15 residues. The CDR3 loop reads CASSSGTGGSYEQYV. The CDR3, as DNA: TGTGCCAGCAGCTCCGGGACAGGGGGCTCCTACGAGCAGTACGTC.

This clonotype was counted between two and nine times. The V and J genes are TRBV15 and TRBJ2-1; D call uncertain. Per germline, CDR1 LNHNV and CDR2 YYDKDF (reference sequence). This CDR3 contains 15 residues. The V end lost 5 bases, the J end lost 1 base, and 12 bases lay between the germline ends. CDR3 bases: TGTGCCACCAGCTCCCCTAGGATTTCCTACAATGAGCAGTTCTTC. Its protein product is CATSSPRISYNEQFF.

V is TRBV6-1 and J is TRBJ2-1, with 12 bases matching TRBD2. Per the germline V gene, CDR1 is MNHNS and CDR2 is SASEGT. After removal of 6 bases from V and 5 bases from J, the junction contained 14 bases not matched to a gene. The CDR3 loop spans 18 amino acids. The CDR3 bases are TGTGCCAGCAGCAAAGGACTAGCGGGAAGTATTCCGAACAATGAGCAGTTCTTC. Its protein is CASSKGLAGSIPNNEQFF.

This clonotype was seen only once. The chain has TRBV10-3 and TRBJ1-1; D gene unclear. CDR1 and CDR2 (germline): ENHRY, SYGVKD. The ends were cut back, 10 bases at V and 4 bases at J, with 19 bases in the middle. The CDR3 loop spans 14 amino acids. The CDR3 DNA is TGTGCCACCCAAGGGAGGGCCACGGTCACTGAAGCTTTCTTT. Residues: CATQGRATVTEAFF.

This clonotype appeared a few times. In nucleotides, the CDR3 is TGCGCCAGCAGCTTACAGGAAACCGGGGAGCTGTTTTTT. It codes for CASSLQETGELFF. The rearrangement joins TRBV5-1 to TRBJ2-2, with D possibly matching TRBD1 (5 bases). The CDR3 has 13 amino acids. V lost 2 bases, J lost 5 bases, and 7 bases lay in between. Per the germline V gene, CDR1 is SGHRS and CDR2 is YFSETQ.

This clonotype was detected only a few times. The chain links TRBV20-1 to TRBJ2-3, with TRBD2 matching over 9 bases. Germline V gene lookup returns CDR1 DFQATT and CDR2 SNEGSKA (reference sequence). The CDR3 is made up of 13 amino acids. V lost 3 bases to trimming and J lost 7 bases; unmatched junction nucleotides: 5. The CDR3 DNA reads TGCAGTGCTAGTCTTAGCGGGAGATATACGCAGTATTTT. Protein product: CSASLSGRYTQYF.

This clonotype appeared a few times. The rearrangement joins TRBV20-1 to TRBJ1-1; no definite D call. V lost 1 base, J lost 0 bases, and 18 bases lay in between. CDR1 and CDR2 from the germline V gene are DFQATT and SNEGSKA (reference sequence). CDR3 length: 17 residues. The CDR3 spells CSARVSEKGTMNTEAFF. CDR3 sequence (DNA): TGCAGTGCTAGAGTATCGGAGAAGGGAACAATGAACACTGAAGCTTTCTTT.

V usage is TRBV5-1 and J usage is TRBJ1-1, with D tentatively TRBD1 (6 bases). The CDR3 is 15 residues long. Deletions cut 3 bases from V and 2 bases from J, with 14 bases between. CDR1 and CDR2 (germline): SGHRS, YFSETQ. The CDR3: CASSSSGTPNTEAFF. CDR3 bases: TGCGCCAGCAGCTCCTCCGGGACACCTAACACTGAAGCTTTCTTT.

V usage is TRBV5-1 and J usage is TRBJ2-3; TRBD2 might be the D (6 bases). This CDR3 is built from 16 residues. V lost 6 bases and J lost 0, with 17 bases in between. Per germline, CDR1 SGHRS and CDR2 YFSETQ. This chain's CDR3 is CASNLGLGGSTDTQYF. The CDR3 DNA reads as TGCGCCAGCAATCTCGGGCTTGGAGGGAGCACAGATACGCAGTATTTT.

J is TRBJ2-2 and V is TRBV2; 8 positions agree with TRBD1. Germline V lookup: CDR1 SNHLY, CDR2 FYNNEI. The CDR3 sequence is 16 residues long. Unmatched junction bases numbered 6, after V lost 5 bases and J lost 1 base. Written as DNA, the CDR3 is TGTGCCAGCAGTAGACAGGGGCCAGGGAACACCGGGGAGCTGTTTTTT. It is translated as CASSRQGPGNTGELFF.

The rearrangement links TRBV4-2 to TRBJ2-1, with 9 positions matching TRBD1. The CDR3 runs 15 residues. J was trimmed by 8 bases and V by 0 bases; bases with no gene match: 5. Germline CDR1 reads LGHNA; CDR2 reads YNFKEQ. CDR3 amino acids: CASSQERDRDYEQFF. The DNA for the CDR3 is TGTGCCAGCAGCCAAGAGAGGGACAGGGACTATGAGCAGTTCTTC.

The chain links TRBV29-1 to TRBJ2-2, with D possibly being TRBD1 (7 bases). Between the trimmed V and J ends, which lost 4 bases and 6 bases, there was a span of 15 bases. Germline V gene data show CDR1 as SQVTM and CDR2 as ANQGSEA. This CDR3 region has 14 residues. The CDR3: CSVAGGLVAGELFF. Here the CDR3 DNA reads TGCAGCGTTGCAGGGGGGTTGGTTGCCGGGGAGCTGTTTTTT.

V is TRBV12-3 or TRBV12-4 and J is TRBJ1-5, with D possibly TRBD1 on 6 matching bases. V was shortened by 6 bases and J by 7 bases, with 16 bases between the two germline ends. This CDR3 spans 14 amino acids. CDR3 DNA: TGTGCCAGCAGATCAGGGGCTAGTAGACAGCCCCAGCATTTT. Its translation is CASRSGASRQPQHF.